The 32 T cell receptor beta chains given below trace back to one sample, sequenced in a study of cytomegalovirus exposure and HLA in healthy donors (dated by TCRdb to about 2017). The protocol used for the library was the immunoSEQ multiplex PCR assay. For the multiplex PCR, a mixture combining 60 forward primers for TCR Vbeta segments and 13 reverse primers for TCR Jbeta segments was used. TCRdb obtained this table from immuneACCESS and retained in-frame rearrangements with V and J assigned. These tables miss some clones; where compared with another copy, unresolved V genes account for less than half of the shortfall, and the remainder is unexplained. Here the sample has 120,000 or so clones; 60% to 80% occur a single time. Of the sample, 3.5% to 4.5% falls within the top ten clones. The source material was PBMCs. Source of these receptors: a man aged 25 to 40 in good health and CMV-seronegative.

The V call is TRBV7-8, the J call TRBJ2-5; TRBD2 agrees at 8 bases. The length of the CDR3 is 15 residues. The V gene end was trimmed by 5 bases and the J gene end by 3 bases; junction bases not matched to a gene: 8. Germline V gene data show CDR1 as SGHVS and CDR2 as FQNEAQ. The CDR3 is CASSHYQRGKETQYF. The CDR3 DNA reads TGTGCCAGCAGCCATTACCAGCGGGGGAAAGAGACCCAGTACTTC.

The rearrangement uses TRBV19 and TRBJ2-1; D is unclear. This CDR3 is built from 13 residues. Trimming left V 0 bases short and J 9 bases short, with 9 bases between. From germline, CDR1 is LNHDA and CDR2 SQIVND (reference sequence). The CDR3 nucleotides are TGTGCCAGTAGTATAGAGTCGAGTGGTGAGCAGTTCTTC. Translation: CASSIESSGEQFF.

In DNA form, the CDR3 reads TGCGCCAGCAATCCCGGGACAGATAATTCACCCCTCCACTTT. It yields the protein CASNPGTDNSPLHF. The chain is built from TRBV5-1 and TRBJ1-6, with 7 positions matching TRBD1. Germline CDR1 reads SGHRS; CDR2 reads YFSETQ. The length of the CDR3 is 14 residues. V trimming: 6 bases; J trimming: 5 bases; junction bases outside the gene matches: 5.

The rearrangement links TRBV10-3 to TRBJ1-6; TRBD1 might be the D (5 bases). V lost 3 bases, J lost 5 bases, and 14 bases lay in between. Germline-derived CDR1 and CDR2 are ENHRY and SYGVKD. CDR3 length: 16 residues. CDR3: CAISDRGGSDNSPLHF. The CDR3 DNA reads TGTGCCATCAGTGACCGGGGGGGGTCGGATAATTCACCCCTCCACTTT.

J is TRBJ1-1 and V is TRBV4-1, with no clear D. This CDR3 contains 15 residues. Trimming left V 0 bases short and J 0 bases short, with 8 bases between. The germline CDR1 and CDR2 sequences are MGHRA and YSYEKL. CDR3 in amino acids: CASSQDRGLNTEAFF. CDR3 DNA sequence: TGCGCCAGCAGCCAAGATCGAGGGTTGAACACTGAAGCTTTCTTT.

The rearrangement links TRBV7-9 to TRBJ1-1; 7 bases are a match to TRBD1. V shed 3 bases and J 3 bases; nucleotides not matched to a gene: 7. Germline CDR1 SEHNR, CDR2 FQNEAQ (reference sequence). The CDR3 runs to 15 residues. The CDR3 nucleotides are TGTGCCAGCAGCTTCGGAGGACAGGAGGACACTGAAGCTTTCTTT. Amino acids: CASSFGGQEDTEAFF.

The chain links TRBV28 to TRBJ1-2; D may be TRBD1 (5 bases). The CDR3 contains 14 residues. In germline, CDR1 is MDHEN, CDR2 SYDVKM. Trimming removed 2 bases at V and 5 bases at J, with 12 bases between. CDR3 DNA sequence: TGTGCCAGCAGTTTACGCCCGGGGGAGTATGGCTACACCTTC. Translating gives CASSLRPGEYGYTF.

The J gene is TRBJ2-5, the V gene TRBV7-9, with 13 nucleotides matching TRBD2. Trimming cost V 5 bases and J 4 bases; bases outside gene matches: 1. Germline CDR1 reads SEHNR; CDR2 reads FQNEAQ (reference sequence). CDR3 length: 14 residues. CDR3 protein: CASSTSGGGETQYF. The CDR3 DNA follows: TGTGCCAGCAGCACTAGCGGGGGGGGAGAGACCCAGTACTTC.

This clone has only a few counts. The V call is TRBV29-1, the J call TRBJ2-2, with 11 bases that match TRBD2. Unmatched junction bases numbered 8, after V lost 7 bases and J lost 1 base. The CDR3 extends over 16 amino acids. In germline, CDR1 is SQVTM, CDR2 ANQGSEA. The CDR3 region has the DNA TGCAGCGCGACTAGCGGGGTCTTTGGGAACACCGGGGAGCTGTTTTTT. Translated, it gives CSATSGVFGNTGELFF.

J is TRBJ2-1 and V is TRBV4-1, with 8 bases that match TRBD2. Germline assignment: CDR1 MGHRA and CDR2 YSYEKL. Trimming removed 1 base from V and 3 bases from J; junction bases left unmatched: 5. The CDR3 is 16 residues long. Here the CDR3 reads CASSQVSSGGYNEQFF. CDR3 sequence (DNA): TGCGCCAGCAGCCAAGTCTCGAGCGGGGGCTACAATGAGCAGTTCTTC.

To note about this clone: This specimen includes other DNA sequences encoding the same CDR3. The chain combines TRBV6-5 with TRBJ1-1, with unresolved D. The germline CDR1 and CDR2 sequences are MNHEY and SVGAGI. V lost 4 bases and J 1 base, leaving 13 bases between the germline ends. This CDR3 contains 15 residues. Here the CDR3 DNA reads TGTGCCAGCAGTTTAGCGAGTGTTTGGAACACTGAAGCTTTCTTT. Its protein is CASSLASVWNTEAFF.

The chain links TRBV5-6 to TRBJ1-1; the D is unclear. The germline CDR1 and CDR2 sequences are SGHDT and YYEEEE. Trimming took 4 bases from V and 0 from J, leaving 10 bases between them. This CDR3 has 14 residues. CDR3 in amino acids: CASSQEVLNTEAFF. In DNA, the CDR3 is TGTGCCAGCAGCCAGGAGGTTCTGAACACTGAAGCTTTCTTT. The entire variable domain, with the rest obtained from reference TRBV5-6 and TRBJ1-1, is as follows: DAGVTQSPTHLIKTRGQQVTLRCSPKSGHDTVSWYQQALGQGPQFIFQYYEEEERQRGNFPDRFSGHQFPNYSSELNVNALLLGDSALYLCASSQEVLNTEAFFGQGTRLTVV.

The chain couples TRBV5-8 to TRBJ1-4; possible D gene TRBD1, 5 bases. Germline V gives CDR1 SGHTS, CDR2 YDEGEE. The CDR3 covers 15 residues. V was pared by 2 bases and J by 5 bases, with 13 bases between. The CDR3 sequence is CASSLLRGGNEKLFF. DNA for the CDR3: TGTGCCAGCAGCTTACTTCGGGGGGGGAATGAAAAACTGTTTTTT.

This chain connects TRBV6-5 to TRBJ2-1, with a tentative D call TRBD1 (5 bases). The CDR3 length is 14 residues. V was clipped by 7 bases and J by 6 bases, with 16 bases between them. Germline CDR1 and CDR2: MNHEY and SVGAGI. DNA for the CDR3: TGTGCCAGCACCTACCAGGGCCCCCCCAATGAGCAGTTCTTC. Its translation: CASTYQGPPNEQFF.

The V gene is TRBV2, the J gene TRBJ1-3; TRBD1 agrees at 10 bases. This CDR3 has 15 residues. The V and J ends lost 6 bases and 7 bases, in that order; junction bases with no gene match: 9. Germline CDR1 and CDR2: SNHLY and FYNNEI. CDR3 bases: TGTGCCAGCAGAACCGACAGGGGGCAATACAACACCATATATTTT. Encoded protein: CASRTDRGQYNTIYF.

The chain links TRBV6-1 to TRBJ2-2; possible D gene TRBD1, 6 bases. Looked up from germline, CDR1 is MNHNS and CDR2 is SASEGT. The CDR3 has 15 amino acids. Trimming stripped 6 bases from V and 4 bases from J, with 15 bases between. For the CDR3, the DNA is TGTGCCAGCAGAAGACAGGCTGGGGCCACCGGGGAGCTGTTTTTT. Residues: CASRRQAGATGELFF.

The sample holds one count of this clone. The chain recombines TRBV10-3 with TRBJ2-6; TRBD1 might be the D (6 bases). Trimming left V 4 bases short and J 4 bases short, with 14 bases between. The germline CDR1 and CDR2 sequences are ENHRY and SYGVKD. The CDR3 runs 16 residues. The CDR3 spells CAISAQGSLGANVLTF. The CDR3 DNA reads TGTGCCATCAGTGCTCAGGGGTCTCTGGGGGCCAACGTCCTGACTTTC.

J is TRBJ1-4 and V is TRBV6-1, with no clear D. The V and J ends lost 6 bases and 4 bases respectively, with 3 bases between them. The CDR3 runs 11 residues. CDR1 is MNHNS and CDR2 is SASEGT in the germline V gene. CDR3 DNA sequence: TGTGCCAGCAGACTTAATGAAAAACTGTTTTTT. Translation gives CASRLNEKLFF.

The chain combines TRBV10-2 with TRBJ1-5; D remains ambiguous. Germline CDR1 is WSHSY and CDR2 is SAAADI. Trimming shortened V by 5 bases and J by 0 bases, and 8 bases separated the two germline ends. The CDR3 consists of 14 residues. CDR3 region: CASSLSRSNQPQHF. The DNA of the CDR3 is TGCGCCAGCAGTTTGAGCCGTAGCAATCAGCCCCAGCATTTT.

The chain carries TRBV5-1 and TRBJ2-7, with TRBD1 identical over 7 bases. Germline V lookup: CDR1 SGHRS, CDR2 YFSETQ. Trimming cost V 4 bases and J 3 bases; bases outside gene matches: 10. The CDR3 has 15 amino acids. The CDR3 bases are TGCGCCAGCAGCCCAAAGGACAGGAGTTTCTACGAGCAGTACTTC. Amino acid sequence: CASSPKDRSFYEQYF.

V gene TRBV6-6 combines with J gene TRBJ1-1; D is unresolved. The germline V gene has CDR1 MNHNY and CDR2 SVGAGI (reference sequence). The length of the CDR3 is 14 residues. Trimming took off 2 bases at V and 0 bases at J, with 7 bases between the two ends. The CDR3 sequence: CASSYGEVNTEAFF. The DNA of the CDR3 is TGTGCCAGCAGTTACGGGGAGGTGAACACTGAAGCTTTCTTT.

V gene TRBV18 combines with J gene TRBJ1-1, with 8 bases that match TRBD1. The CDR3 totals 18 residues. Germline trimming cut 3 bases from V and 5 bases from J; bases unmatched to any gene: 17. Looked up from germline, CDR1 is KGHSH and CDR2 is LQKENI. The CDR3 DNA reads as TGTGCCAGCTCACCCACTCTCTTGGACACAGGGGGTAGGACTGAAGCTTTCTTT. This encodes CASSPTLLDTGGRTEAFF.

J is TRBJ2-1 and V is TRBV7-3; tentatively, D is TRBD1 (7 bases). This CDR3 comprises 13 residues. V lost 7 bases and J lost 5, with 12 bases in between. From germline, CDR1 is SGHTA and CDR2 FQGTGA. The CDR3 region is CASTAGGHNEQFF. The DNA for the CDR3 is TGTGCCAGCACCGCAGGGGGGCACAATGAGCAGTTCTTC.

This sequence joins TRBV4-1 and TRBJ2-3; no clear D gene. This CDR3 has 17 residues. CDR1 and CDR2 from the germline V gene are MGHRA and YSYEKL. V was shortened by 2 bases and J by 3 bases, with 18 bases between the two germline ends. CDR3 sequence (DNA): TGCGCCAGCAGCCAAAAGATCGTACTTCTACCTACAGATACGCAGTATTTT. As protein: CASSQKIVLLPTDTQYF.

The chain couples TRBV29-1 to TRBJ1-4; D remains ambiguous. CDR1 and CDR2 (germline): SQVTM, ANQGSEA. The CDR3 is 11 amino acids. Trimming took 7 bases from V and 6 from J, leaving 9 bases between them. Here the CDR3 reads CSGWEDEKLFF. The DNA of the CDR3 is TGCAGCGGATGGGAGGATGAAAAACTGTTTTTT.

CDR3 sequence: CASSSQYRGSPLHF. CDR3 coding DNA: TGTGCCAGTAGTTCCCAATACAGGGGTTCACCCCTCCACTTT. The gene calls are TRBV19 and TRBJ1-6; 7 bases line up with TRBD1. Germline loops: CDR1 LNHDA, CDR2 SQIVND (reference sequence). The CDR3 spans 14 residues. V was pared by 5 bases and J by 9 bases, with 7 bases of the junction left unmatched. The variable domain in full, with the rest retrieved from reference TRBV19 and TRBJ1-6, is DGGITQSPKYLFRKEGQNVTLSCEQNLNHDAMYWYRQDPGQGLRLIYYSQIVNDFQKGDIAEGYSVSREKKESFPLTVTSAQKNPTAFYLCASSSQYRGSPLHFGNGTRLTVT.

The chain couples TRBV11-1 to TRBJ2-1; 7 nucleotides line up with TRBD2. V was pared by 1 base and J by 4 bases, with 4 bases of the junction left unmatched. The CDR3 contains 15 residues. From germline, CDR1 is SGHAT and CDR2 FQDESV (reference sequence). CDR3 bases: TGTGCCAGCAGCTTAGGTCCGGGGGGTTACAATGAGCAGTTCTTC. Encoded protein: CASSLGPGGYNEQFF.

This clone was observed a few times. The chain uses TRBV4-1 and TRBJ2-7, with D unclear. V lost 0 bases to trimming and J lost 11 bases, with 23 bases between them. In germline, CDR1 is MGHRA, CDR2 YSYEKL. The CDR3 consists of 16 residues. CDR3 sequence: CASSQELASGPATKYF. The CDR3 nucleotides read TGCGCCAGCAGCCAAGAATTAGCTAGTGGCCCCGCGACGAAGTACTTC.

This chain connects TRBV5-5 to TRBJ1-3; tentatively, D is TRBD1 (6 bases). The CDR3 totals 14 residues. The V gene lost 0 bases and the J gene lost 3 bases, with 7 bases spanning the gap. Per germline, CDR1 SGHKS and CDR2 YYEKEE (reference sequence). The CDR3 DNA is TGTGCCAGCAGCTTGGAAGGGGGTGGAAACACCATATATTTT. Translating gives CASSLEGGGNTIYF.

The rearrangement uses TRBV5-1 and TRBJ1-1, with a tentative D call TRBD1 (6 bases). With 4 bases removed from V and 1 base from J, the gap between germline ends came to 11 bases. CDR3 size: 14 residues. Germline CDR1 SGHRS, CDR2 YFSETQ. The CDR3 spells CASSGWGQNTEAFF. The CDR3 nucleotides read TGCGCCAGCAGCGGCTGGGGACAGAACACTGAAGCTTTCTTT. Full variable domain (remainder filled in from reference TRBV5-1 and TRBJ1-1): KAGVTQTPRYLIKTRGQQVTLSCSPISGHRSVSWYQQTPGQGLQFLFEYFSETQRNKGNFPGRFSGRQFSNSRSEMNVSTLELGDSALYLCASSGWGQNTEAFFGQGTRLTVV.

The sample holds a few counts of this clone. This CDR3 reads CASSGRDSDTQYF. CDR3 coding DNA: TGTGCCAGCAGTGGTCGGGACTCAGATACGCAGTATTTT. The rearrangement links TRBV6-1 to TRBJ2-3; perhaps TRBD2 as D (6 bases). Looked up from germline, CDR1 is MNHNS and CDR2 is SASEGT. V was shortened by 4 bases and J by 4 bases, with 9 bases between the two germline ends. This CDR3 is built from 13 residues.

This clone was observed a few times. CDR3 DNA: TGTGCCAGCAGTGGCGGATCTGCGGGGGCCATCACAGATACGCAGTATTTT. Protein: CASSGGSAGAITDTQYF. The chain links TRBV6-1 to TRBJ2-3, with a possible D match to TRBD2 (7 bases). V dropped 4 bases and J dropped 2 bases, with 19 bases sitting between them. Germline V gene lookup returns CDR1 MNHNS and CDR2 SASEGT. CDR3 length: 17 amino acids.